A selection of T cell receptor beta chains follows, all from one sample in a study of identical twins. TCRdb analysed the 5' RACE reads with MiXCR anew, one entry per CDR3 protein. The sample includes roughly 1,500,000 distinct CDR3 sequences, under 35% of them seen just once. Material: cord blood. These receptors came from a newborn girl in good health. CDR3s leave out the opening cysteine and the closing phenylalanine or tryptophan. D genes are given only for firm matches.

11 | TRBV9 | . | ASSVSEGHEQY
13 | TRBV11-2 | . | ASSLGTRGGDTQY
10 | TRBV28 | . | ASSLVSQPQH
10 | TRBV29-1 | TRBD1 | SVAGQGKTQY
11 | TRBV10-3 | TRBD2 | ATGREGQETQY
12 | TRBV20-1 | . | SASRLEWISEQY
17 | TRBV24-1 | TRBD2 | ATSALLAETRTSSYEQY
12 | TRBV5-5 | . | ASSPPWPKYEQY
11 | TRBV6-1 | . | AGRTSGANVLT
10 | TRBV29-1 | . | SVDRGGLPQY
11 | TRBV29-1 | . | SVEGPGDNEQY
13 | TRBV20-1 | TRBD1 | SATAQGLPYYEQY
15 | TRBV24-1 | . | ATSDPRKAYTDNEQY
13 | TRBV3-1 | TRBD2 | ASSQDLGGQETQY
13 | TRBV20-1 | . | SASGVKGHSYEQY
12 | TRBV5-1 | TRBD1 | ASSNRGPGEKLF
13 | TRBV3-1 | TRBD2 | ASSQTSGMTYEQY
15 | TRBV13 | TRBD2 | ASSLLSSGSNIDEQY
13 | TRBV5-6 | . | ASSLGVAPYNEQF
12 | TRBV28 | . | ASSLRAQRYEQY
11 | TRBV7-9 | TRBD1 | ASRDRGENEQY
15 | TRBV27 | TRBD2 | ASSSPRTSGRYNEQF
15 | TRBV7-8 | . | ASSLFYSSSYNSPLH
14 | TRBV29-1 | . | SVAEAAGDRGYEQY
12 | TRBV9 | . | ASSVVSENTEAF
13 | TRBV15 | . | ATSRSGLNTDTQY
16 | TRBV7-2 | . | ASSLANYRQSYNEKLF
12 | TRBV3-1 | TRBD1 | ASSKARTGYGYT
12 | TRBV5-1 | . | ASSLADVTMEQF
12 | TRBV10-3 | TRBD1 | AIRRTGDNQPQH
12 | TRBV28 | . | ASCLSWDSYEQY
14 | TRBV18 | . | ASSPVITSYQETQY
10 | TRBV6-6 | TRBD1 | ASSYGQGDYT
9 | TRBV5-6 | . | ASSAGIEQF
11 | TRBV12-3/TRBV12-4 | TRBD1 | ASTPQGDSPLH
14 | TRBV6-5 | TRBD1 | ASSRTGRRLNTEAF
14 | TRBV29-1 | TRBD2 | SVEGVGGRPYNEQF
13 | TRBV20-1 | TRBD2 | SANRLAGGGGELF
12 | TRBV14 | . | ASSRGHFLYGYT
12 | TRBV20-1 | . | SAYPGTSTDMQY
15 | TRBV20-1 | TRBD2 | SAGGGGGPPSTDTQY
11 | TRBV2 | . | ASRRRPNYGYT
14 | TRBV6-5 | . | ASTFQGLLNTGELF
13 | TRBV10-3 | TRBD1 | AISEWDRGNYGYT
13 | TRBV7-6 | . | ASSLEVGGGYEQY
10 | TRBV28 | TRBD1 | ATDRVANEQF
13 | TRBV10-3 | TRBD2 | AIGPLAGASYEQY
10 | TRBV12-3/TRBV12-4 | . | ASSPDGGEAF
10 | TRBV20-1 | . | SARTESYGYT
13 | TRBV20-1 | . | SAREGGATYNEQY
15 | TRBV6-6 | TRBD1 | ASSYSTGGRANEKLF
13 | TRBV29-1 | TRBD1 | SGRTGRSTGYGYT
15 | TRBV20-1 | . | SASPLLAHFPYNEQF